This T cell receptor (beta chain) stems from a study of blood T cell repertoires in COVID-19. This CDR3 comprises 12 residues. From germline, CDR1 is SEHNR and CDR2 FQNEAQ (reference sequence). Trimming stripped 1 base from V and 5 bases from J, with 5 bases between. The participants were between about 18 and 95 years old and came from some 23 US areas. Which cohort a participant joined came from the clinical history participants gave. What the recovered Cohort 3 donors had was two negative PCRs, clearance, or symptom resolution. In the authors' workflow: How many nucleated cells were present was estimated from reference gene primer amplification. The data were produced by immunoSEQ multiplex PCR, yet TCRdb's version contains in-frame clones alone and is incomplete. That table gives V, J and clone size, and the DNA gave D and trimming. The table records over 200,000 clones, approximately 85% of them present only once.

The clonotype was recovered from a woman between 45 and 60 years old who had recovered from COVID-19. The source material was PBMCs or T cells enriched from blood (not recorded which). This chain connects TRBV7-9 to TRBJ1-1; D uncertain. CDR3 in DNA: TGTGCCAGCAGCTTAGTCCGTACTGAAGCTTTCTTT. Encoded protein: CASSLVRTEAFF.